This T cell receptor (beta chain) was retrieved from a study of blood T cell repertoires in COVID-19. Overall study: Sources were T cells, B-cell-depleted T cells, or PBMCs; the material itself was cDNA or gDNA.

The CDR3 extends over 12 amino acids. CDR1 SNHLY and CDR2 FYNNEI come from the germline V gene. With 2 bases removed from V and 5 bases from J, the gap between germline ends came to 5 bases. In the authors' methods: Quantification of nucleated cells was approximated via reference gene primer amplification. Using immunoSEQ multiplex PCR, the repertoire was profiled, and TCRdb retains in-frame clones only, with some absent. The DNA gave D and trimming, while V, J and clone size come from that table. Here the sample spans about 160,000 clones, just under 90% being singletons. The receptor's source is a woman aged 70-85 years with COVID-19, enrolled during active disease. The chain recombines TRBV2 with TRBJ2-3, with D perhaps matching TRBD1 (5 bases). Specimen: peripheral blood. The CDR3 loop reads CASSEQGDTQYF. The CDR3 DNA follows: TGTGCCAGCAGTGAACAGGGAGATACGCAGTATTTT.